The 7 T cell receptor beta chains presented below share a single source sample, sequenced in a study of CD8+ T cells in alopecia areata (dated by TCRdb to about 2018). The time point label for this specimen denotes: around 4 weeks on oral tofacitinib. The treatment or condition label for this specimen denotes: oral pan-JAK inhibitor, 5-10 mg twice daily. Receptors were amplified or captured by the immunoSEQ multiplex PCR assay. RNA was extracted from all samples and reverse transcribed into cDNA, which served as template for TCR sequencing. Sourced from immuneACCESS, this table was stored by TCRdb with only in-frame sequences that have V and J called. A share of the clones is absent; for the studies checked, an unresolved V gene accounts for under half, and the remainder has no known explanation. In this sample the table shows about 160,000 clones, about two thirds of which occur a single time. Approximately 0.91% of the sample belongs to the ten largest clones.

Material: CD4+ T cells sorted from blood, obtained at week 4, from a patient treated with tofacitinib. Receptor source: a human donor with alopecia areata.

The chain uses TRBV15 and TRBJ1-1; 7 positions agree with TRBD1. The CDR3 covers 16 residues. In germline, CDR1 is LNHNV, CDR2 YYDKDF (reference sequence). Trimming cost V 1 base and J 2 bases; bases outside gene matches: 7. CDR3 amino acids: CATSRVWTGTNTEAFF. The CDR3 DNA reads as TGTGCCACCAGCAGAGTTTGGACAGGAACAAACACTGAAGCTTTCTTT.

This clone showed up just a few times. In DNA, the CDR3 is TGCGCCAGCAGCTTATTCGGCACAGATACGCAGTATTTT. Its protein is CASSLFGTDTQYF. The rearrangement uses TRBV5-1 and TRBJ2-3; no clear D. CDR3 length equals 13 residues. CDR1 and CDR2 from the germline V gene are SGHRS and YFSETQ. V was pared by 2 bases and J by 1 base, with 5 bases between. The complete variable domain, with remaining parts taken from reference TRBV5-1 and TRBJ2-3, reads KAGVTQTPRYLIKTRGQQVTLSCSPISGHRSVSWYQQTPGQGLQFLFEYFSETQRNKGNFPGRFSGRQFSNSRSEMNVSTLELGDSALYLCASSLFGTDTQYFGPGTRLTVL.

A few counts support this clone. The V call is TRBV13, the J call TRBJ1-1, with D possibly matching TRBD1 (5 bases). The CDR3 contains 14 residues. The germline V gene has CDR1 PRHDT and CDR2 FYEKMQ (reference sequence). With 3 bases removed from V and 0 bases from J, the gap between germline ends came to 8 bases. The CDR3 nucleotides read TGTGCCAGCAGCTTGGGGCGGGTGAACACTGAAGCTTTCTTT. Protein product: CASSLGRVNTEAFF.

V usage is TRBV11-2 and J usage is TRBJ2-3, with TRBD2 matching 8 bases. The CDR3 runs 16 residues. Losses at the gene ends were 4 bases for V and 5 bases for J; bases not matched to a gene: 11. CDR1 SGHAT and CDR2 FQNNGV come from the germline V gene. The CDR3 protein is CASSSLKAGAEDTQYF. The CDR3 nucleotides are TGTGCCAGCAGCTCCCTCAAAGCGGGGGCCGAAGATACGCAGTATTTT. The whole variable domain, remainder taken from reference TRBV11-2 and TRBJ2-3, is EAGVAQSPRYKIIEKRQSVAFWCNPISGHATLYWYQQILGQGPKLLIQFQNNGVVDDSQLPKDRFSAERLKGVDSTLKIQPAKLEDSAVYLCASSSLKAGAEDTQYFGPGTRLTVL.

This clone was counted a single time. This chain uses TRBV19 with TRBJ2-6, with D possibly TRBD2 on 6 matching bases. The V end lost 5 bases, the J end lost 2 bases, and 16 bases lay between the germline ends. The CDR3 contains 17 residues. Germline V gives CDR1 LNHDA, CDR2 SQIVND (reference sequence). The CDR3 loop is CASSALGAGTGANVLTF. In DNA, the CDR3 is TGTGCCAGTAGTGCACTCGGGGCGGGGACTGGGGCCAACGTCCTGACTTTC.

The chain is built from TRBV10-3 and TRBJ2-1; D is tentatively TRBD1 or TRBD2 (5 bases each). The V end was cut by 10 bases, the J end by 6 bases, with 16 bases between. This CDR3 comprises 13 residues. Looked up from germline, CDR1 is ENHRY and CDR2 is SYGVKD. The CDR3 here is CATSGAGSNEQFF. The CDR3 nucleotides read TGTGCCACCTCCGGGGCAGGGAGCAATGAGCAGTTCTTC.

This chain uses TRBV29-1 with TRBJ2-7; 9 nucleotides line up with TRBD2. Germline V gives CDR1 SQVTM, CDR2 ANQGSEA. This CDR3 has 13 amino acids. J gave up 4 bases and V 5 bases, and 6 bases lay outside the gene matches. CDR3 region: CSVRHLAGYEQYF. The CDR3 region has the DNA TGCAGCGTTCGGCACCTAGCGGGGTACGAGCAGTACTTC.